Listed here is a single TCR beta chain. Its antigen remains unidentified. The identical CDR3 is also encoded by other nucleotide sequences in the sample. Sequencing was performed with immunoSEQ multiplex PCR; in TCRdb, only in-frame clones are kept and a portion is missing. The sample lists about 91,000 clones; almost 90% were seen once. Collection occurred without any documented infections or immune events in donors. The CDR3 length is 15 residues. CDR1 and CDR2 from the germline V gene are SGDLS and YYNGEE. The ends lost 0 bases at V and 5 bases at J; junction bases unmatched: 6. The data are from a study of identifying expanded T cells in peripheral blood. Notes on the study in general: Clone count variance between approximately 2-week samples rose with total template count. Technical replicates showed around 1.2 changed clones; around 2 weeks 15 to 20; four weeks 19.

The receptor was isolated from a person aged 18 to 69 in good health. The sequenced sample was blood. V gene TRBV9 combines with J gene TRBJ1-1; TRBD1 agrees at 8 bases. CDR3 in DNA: TGTGCCAGCAGCGTAGCTCAGGGGGCGAATACTGAAGCTTTCTTT. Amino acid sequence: CASSVAQGANTEAFF.